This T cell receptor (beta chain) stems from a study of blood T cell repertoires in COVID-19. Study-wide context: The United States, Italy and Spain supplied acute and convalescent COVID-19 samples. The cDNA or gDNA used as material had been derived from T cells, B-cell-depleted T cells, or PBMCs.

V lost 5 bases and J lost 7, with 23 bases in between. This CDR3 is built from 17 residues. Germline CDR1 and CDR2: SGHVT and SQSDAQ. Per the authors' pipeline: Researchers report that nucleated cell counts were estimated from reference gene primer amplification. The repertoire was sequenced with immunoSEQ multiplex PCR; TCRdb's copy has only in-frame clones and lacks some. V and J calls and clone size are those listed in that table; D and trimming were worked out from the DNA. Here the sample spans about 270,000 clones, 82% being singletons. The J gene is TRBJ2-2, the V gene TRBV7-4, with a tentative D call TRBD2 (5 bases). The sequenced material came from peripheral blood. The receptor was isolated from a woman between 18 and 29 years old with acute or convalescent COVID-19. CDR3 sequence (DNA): TGTGCCAGCAGCCGACCTAAGCGGAACACCAGGTACGGGGAGCTGTTTTTT. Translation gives CASSRPKRNTRYGELFF.